This TCR beta chain is from a study of T-cell memory formation after mild COVID-19. Across the study: Largely, TCR clusters stayed within a single donor.

As to this clonotype: What it binds is unknown.

Study findings and constraints: CD4+ contracting clones were found mainly in CM and EM, and CD8+ ones in EMRA. A balance of CD4 and CD8 characterized clones contracting day 15 to 85, whereas later expanders leaned CD4+.

TCRdb reprocessed the 5' RACE reads with MiXCR, giving one entry per CDR3 protein. This sample has 250,000 to 400,000 distinct CDR3 sequences; approximately 15% occur once, and the top ten carry 21%. This CDR3 is 15 amino acids long. The germline CDR1 and CDR2 sequences are MGHRA and YSYEKL. J lost 4 bases, V lost 0 bases, and 5 bases had no gene match. The sequencing input was PBMCs or a T cell subset sorted from them (not recorded which). V is TRBV4-1 and J is TRBJ2-5, with TRBD1 matching 7 bases. This sequence originates from a man younger than 35 who had mild COVID-19 (a few samples of this study predate the infection). Cell type and time point are not known. The chain's CDR3 is CASSQEGGSRETQYF. CDR3 coding DNA: TGCGCCAGCAGCCAAGAAGGGGGCTCACGAGAGACCCAGTACTTC.